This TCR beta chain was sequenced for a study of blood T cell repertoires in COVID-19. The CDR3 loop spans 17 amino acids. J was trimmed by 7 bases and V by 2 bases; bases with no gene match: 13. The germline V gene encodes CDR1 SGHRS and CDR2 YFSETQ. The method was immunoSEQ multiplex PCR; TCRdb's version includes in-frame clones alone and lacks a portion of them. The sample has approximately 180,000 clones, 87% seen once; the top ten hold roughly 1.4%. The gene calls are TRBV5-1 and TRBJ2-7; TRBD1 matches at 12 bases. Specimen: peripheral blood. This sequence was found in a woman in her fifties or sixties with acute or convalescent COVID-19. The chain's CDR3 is CASSFTLPGQGAVEQYF. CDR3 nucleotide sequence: TGCGCCAGCAGCTTTACACTCCCGGGACAGGGGGCGGTGGAGCAGTACTTC.